This TCR beta chain was recovered during a study of early T cells in non-severe SARS-CoV-2 infection. Study summary: Bulk RNA taken from unsorted whole blood was sequenced, leaving chains unpaired. General study results and limits: Matching against VDJdb likely underestimated virus-specific expansions, favoring anti-spike CD8.

This clonotype was detected a few times. Its target is unknown. The TCR library protocol attached unique molecular identifiers to the individual cDNA molecules. Each CDR3 protein gets one entry after TCRdb re-called the 5' RACE reads with MiXCR. The sample has some 91,000 distinct CDR3 sequences; approximately 9.9% are singletons. The V end was cut by 5 bases, the J end by 2 bases, with 13 bases between. Germline loops: CDR1 LGHDT, CDR2 YNNKEL (reference sequence). This CDR3 is built from 15 residues. The chain employs TRBV3-1 and TRBJ2-1; the D gene is possibly TRBD2 (5 bases). The sequence came from an adult who was a healthcare worker with PCR-confirmed SARS-CoV-2 infection or an uninfected control (not recorded which). Sequencing was performed on whole blood, taken at baseline. Here the CDR3 DNA reads TGTGCCAGCAGCTCAATAGCGATACCCTACAATGAGCAGTTCTTC. Residues: CASSSIAIPYNEQFF.